Sequencing of this T cell receptor (beta chain) was carried out in a study of T cells after posttransplantation cyclophosphamide. Assay used: immunoSEQ multiplex PCR; TCRdb lists only in-frame clones, some missing. Here the sample spans 30,000 to 45,000 clones, approximately 78% being singletons. A marrow graft followed busulfan-fludarabine conditioning, with cyclophosphamide on days +3 and +4. The receptor was derived from a female patient aged 40 to 55 who received an allogeneic stem cell transplant from a related donor, was CMV-positive, and had no GVHD. The graft donor may have given rise to some T cells. This specimen consisted of CD4+ T cells sorted from blood, obtained roughly 250 weeks after a stem cell transplant with posttransplant cyclophosphamide.

The CDR3 sequence is CASSLVADTGELFF. The DNA of the CDR3 is TGTGCCAGCAGCTTGGTCGCAGACACCGGGGAGCTGTTTTTT. V and J are TRBV5-5 and TRBJ2-2; no clear D gene. The V end was cut by 0 bases, the J end by 3 bases, with 6 bases between. There are 14 residues in the CDR3. The germline V gene encodes CDR1 SGHKS and CDR2 YYEKEE (reference sequence). The full variable domain, with the rest looked up from reference TRBV5-5 and TRBJ2-2, is DAGVTQSPTHLIKTRGQQVTLRCSPISGHKSVSWYQQVLGQGPQFIFQYYEKEERGRGNFPDRFSARQFPNYSSELNVNALLLGDSALYLCASSLVADTGELFFGEGSRLTVL.